Listed below are T cell receptor beta chains from one sample, sequenced in a study of cytomegalovirus exposure and HLA in healthy donors. TCRdb keeps only in-frame clones here, not all; method: immunoSEQ multiplex PCR. The repertoire includes tens of thousands of clones, around 97% of them detected once, and 1.5% to 2% sits in the top ten. The sequenced sample was PBMCs. The source is a woman younger than 35 in good health and CMV-seropositive. CDR3s include the opening cysteine and the closing phenylalanine or tryptophan. Each record gives: D gene, V gene, J gene, CDR3 length, CDR3 DNA, CDR3 protein. D genes are given only for firm matches.

>.|TRBV13|TRBJ2-3|14
TGTGCCAGCAGCTCCGACAGCGGCACAGATACGCAGTATTTT
CASSSDSGTDTQYF
>TRBD2|TRBV4-1|TRBJ2-1|17
TGCGCCAGCAGCCAGAGTGAGAGCGGGAGTCCCTACAATGAGCAGTTCTTC
CASSQSESGSPYNEQFF
>TRBD2|TRBV4-1|TRBJ2-4|19
TGCGCCAGCAGACCGGGACTAGCGGGAGTCCTGGGGGCCAAAAACATTCAGTACTTC
CASRPGLAGVLGAKNIQYF
>TRBD2|TRBV6-1|TRBJ2-1|15
TGTGCCAGCAGTGGGGCTAGCGGGTTCTACAATGAGCAGTTCTTC
CASSGASGFYNEQFF
>.|TRBV7-2|TRBJ1-5|14
TGTGCCAGCAGCTTAGACTGGACAGATCAGCCCCAGCATTTT
CASSLDWTDQPQHF
>TRBD1|TRBV13|TRBJ2-1|17
TGTGCCAGCAGCTCAGTCCCCCCCGGGACAGGGTTAAATGAGCAGTTCTTC
CASSSVPPGTGLNEQFF
>TRBD2|TRBV6-6|TRBJ2-1|14
TGTGCCAGCAGTTTACGGGAGGAACTCAATGAGCAGTTCTTC
CASSLREELNEQFF
>.|TRBV6-5|TRBJ2-7|13
TGTGCCAGCAGTCCTGGACAGCCATACGAGCAGTACTTC
CASSPGQPYEQYF
>.|TRBV19|TRBJ1-5|12
TGTGCCACCGACCGAGGGTTCCAGCCCCAGCATTTT
CATDRGFQPQHF
>TRBD2|TRBV2|TRBJ2-5|15
TGTGCCAGCAGGCGACTAGCGGGACGCCAAGAGACCCAGTACTTC
CASRRLAGRQETQYF
>TRBD1|TRBV6-1|TRBJ1-1|16
TGTGCCAGCAGTGAAGTCGTAGGGGGCATGAACACTGAAGCTTTCTTT
CASSEVVGGMNTEAFF
>.|TRBV7-9|TRBJ1-5|17
TGTGCCAGCAGCTTAGTAGTATCAGCGTATAGCAATCAGCCCCAGCATTTT
CASSLVVSAYSNQPQHF
>TRBD2|TRBV19|TRBJ2-7|14
TGTGCCAGTAGTACTAGCGGGAGGGGAGACGAGCAGTACTTC
CASSTSGRGDEQYF
>TRBD1|TRBV6-1|TRBJ1-4|15
TGTGCCAGCATAGAGACAGGGGGGGATAATGAAAAACTGTTTTTT
CASIETGGDNEKLFF
>.|TRBV6-4|TRBJ2-7|15
TGTGCCAACTCCCTCAGGAACAGCTACTTTGGAGAGCAGTACTTC
CANSLRNSYFGEQYF
>TRBD1|TRBV30|TRBJ2-7|15
TGTGCCTGGAGTTTCGGGACAGGAATTTTCTACGAGCAGTACTTC
CAWSFGTGIFYEQYF
>TRBD2|TRBV9|TRBJ2-3|13
TGTGCCAGCGGTGGGGGGGGCACAGATACGCAGTATTTT
CASGGGGTDTQYF
>.|TRBV27|TRBJ2-2|21
TGTGCCAGCAGGAGGCGGGGTCTGAGCTTACCCATCTTACCTAACACCGGGGAGCTGTTTTTT
CASRRRGLSLPILPNTGELFF